The T cell receptor (beta chain) under discussion was sequenced for a study of radiotherapy plus CTLA-4 blockade in lung cancer. The protocol was immunoSEQ multiplex PCR, while the TCRdb copy is restricted to in-frame clones and leaves out a portion. The sample records tens of thousands of clones, roughly two thirds being singletons. A single count supports this clone. Source: peripheral blood, taken from a patient treated with radiotherapy plus ipilimumab. The source of this sequence is a human donor with non-small cell lung cancer who had stable disease on radiotherapy plus ipilimumab.

In DNA, the CDR3 is TGTGCCAGCAGCTGGGGAGTGGGTTACACCGGGGAGCTGTTTTTT. It codes for CASSWGVGYTGELFF. This chain links TRBV13 with TRBJ2-2; maybe TRBD2 (5 bases). Trimming pared 4 bases from V and 3 bases from J, leaving 12 bases between. The CDR3 contains 15 residues. From germline, CDR1 is PRHDT and CDR2 FYEKMQ (reference sequence).